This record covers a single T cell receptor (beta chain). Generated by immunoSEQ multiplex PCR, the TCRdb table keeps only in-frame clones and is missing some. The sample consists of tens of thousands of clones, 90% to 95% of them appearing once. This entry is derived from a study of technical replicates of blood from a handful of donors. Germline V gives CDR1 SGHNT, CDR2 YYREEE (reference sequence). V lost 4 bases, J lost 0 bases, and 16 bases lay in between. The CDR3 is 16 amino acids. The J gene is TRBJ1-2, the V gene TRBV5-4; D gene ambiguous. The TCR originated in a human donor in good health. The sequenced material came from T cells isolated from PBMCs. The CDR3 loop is CASSPRSGGANYGYTF. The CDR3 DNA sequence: TGTGCCAGCAGCCCCCGCTCTGGTGGAGCTAACTATGGCTACACCTTC.